What follows describes a single TCR beta chain. V shed 6 bases, J shed 8 bases, and the junction held 12 bases outside the gene matches. This CDR3 spans 14 amino acids. Germline loops: CDR1 PRHDT, CDR2 FYEKMQ (reference sequence). This sample is drawn from a study of OX40 agonist ivuxolimab in advanced cancers. The assay was immunoSEQ multiplex PCR, and TCRdb's table has in-frame clones only and misses some. The table has approximately 76,000 clones, 94% seen once; the top ten hold approximately 9.9%. The sequence came from an adult with an advanced solid tumor such as melanoma, head and neck, liver or kidney cancer. The chain joins TRBV13 to TRBJ1-1; 7 bases align to TRBD1. The specimen comprised CD4+ or CD8+ T cells sorted from blood, sampled in a trial of the OX40 agonist ivuxolimab. In DNA, the CDR3 is TGTGCCAGCAGTGAAGAGTACGGGACAGTCGAAGCTTTCTTT. Its protein product is CASSEEYGTVEAFF.